Shown below are 12 T cell receptor beta chains from a single sample sequenced in a study of shared clonotypes between healthy human individuals. The protocol was immunoSEQ multiplex PCR, while the TCRdb copy is restricted to in-frame clones and leaves out a portion. The table shows 2 million to 2.5 million clones, with approximately 94% occurring only once. Sequencing input: naive CD4+ T cells sorted from blood. Subset of the sample: CD45RA+ positively selected. All receptors come from a man in his late teens or twenties in good health.

This sequence joins TRBV5-1 and TRBJ2-3; 8 bases agree with TRBD2. V was clipped by 4 bases and J by 1 base; unmatched bases: 14. Germline V gives CDR1 SGHRS, CDR2 YFSETQ. The CDR3 is made up of 18 amino acids. The chain's CDR3 is CASSLASGGSIGTDTQYF. CDR3 nucleotide sequence: TGCGCCAGCAGCCTGGCAAGCGGGGGAAGTATCGGCACAGATACGCAGTATTTT.

The chain recombines TRBV18 with TRBJ1-5, with D maybe TRBD1 (5 bases). V was pared by 6 bases and J by 3 bases, with 9 bases between. Germline lookup yields CDR1 KGHSH and CDR2 LQKENI. CDR3 length equals 13 residues. DNA for the CDR3: TGTGCCAGCTCGGGGACCGACAATCAGCCCCAGCATTTT. It translates to CASSGTDNQPQHF.

The chain uses TRBV5-1 and TRBJ1-3, with a tentative D call TRBD1 (5 bases). The CDR3 is 18 residues long. V gave up 3 bases and J gave up 0 bases, with 19 bases separating them. CDR1 is SGHRS and CDR2 is YFSETQ in the germline V gene. DNA for the CDR3: TGCGCCAGCAGCTCGATCTCTCGGGGGACCGTCTCTGGAAACACCATATATTTT. It is translated as CASSSISRGTVSGNTIYF.

The rearrangement links TRBV7-9 to TRBJ1-1; D perhaps matches TRBD1 (5 bases). This CDR3 is 15 amino acids long. V lost 1 base to trimming and J lost 6 bases, with 15 bases between them. Germline lookup yields CDR1 SEHNR and CDR2 FQNEAQ (reference sequence). The CDR3 nucleotides read TGTGCCAGCAGCTTAGGGGGGTCGGCCGGCGCTGAAGCTTTCTTT. The encoded protein is CASSLGGSAGAEAFF.

The chain combines TRBV28 with TRBJ2-7, with a possible D match to TRBD1 (6 bases). Deletions cut 6 bases from V and 3 bases from J, with 12 bases between. The CDR3 has 13 residues. Germline V lookup: CDR1 MDHEN, CDR2 SYDVKM. The CDR3, as DNA: TGTGCCAGCAGAACCAACAGGGTCTACGAGCAGTACTTC. This gives the protein CASRTNRVYEQYF.

The J gene is TRBJ1-5, the V gene TRBV19; D perhaps matches TRBD1 (6 bases). This CDR3 comprises 13 residues. V was clipped by 6 bases and J by 4 bases, with 10 bases between them. Germline loops: CDR1 LNHDA, CDR2 SQIVND (reference sequence). The CDR3 coding sequence is TGTGCCAGTAGGGAGGACAGAAATCAGCCCCAGCATTTT. Its protein product is CASREDRNQPQHF.

The rearrangement joins TRBV2 to TRBJ1-4; TRBD1 matches at 12 bases. The CDR3 has 15 residues. Per the germline V gene, CDR1 is SNHLY and CDR2 is FYNNEI. J gave up 7 bases and V 7 bases, and 7 bases lay outside the gene matches. This CDR3 is CASTRLGQGAEKLFF. The DNA of the CDR3 is TGTGCCAGCACCAGATTGGGACAGGGGGCTGAAAAACTGTTTTTT.

CDR3 DNA sequence: TGTGCCAGCAGCTCGCTAGGTTTGTTTGCCTACGAGCAGTACTTC. Encoded protein: CASSSLGLFAYEQYF. This chain joins TRBV7-8 and TRBJ2-7; no firm D call. Germline-derived CDR1 and CDR2 are SGHVS and FQNEAQ. The V end lost 4 bases, the J end lost 2 bases, and 15 bases lay between the germline ends. The CDR3 has 15 residues.

This chain connects TRBV19 to TRBJ1-2; D is unclear. The CDR3 has 14 amino acids. The V end lost 7 bases, the J end lost 5 bases, and 17 bases lay between the germline ends. Germline V CDR1 and CDR2: LNHDA, SQIVND (reference sequence). The CDR3 reads CASIRPVPEYGYTF. The CDR3 nucleotides are TGTGCCAGTATCAGACCCGTCCCGGAGTATGGCTACACCTTC.

The chain is built from TRBV5-4 and TRBJ1-1; 10 bases match TRBD1. V lost 7 bases to trimming and J lost 7 bases; unmatched junction nucleotides: 13. Germline CDR1 and CDR2: SGHNT and YYREEE (reference sequence). This CDR3 spans 15 amino acids. The CDR3 is CASGFGDRGNLEAFF. DNA for the CDR3: TGTGCCAGCGGGTTTGGGGACAGGGGTAATCTTGAAGCTTTCTTT.

This clone has only one observation. The J gene is TRBJ1-4, the V gene TRBV5-1; 7 nucleotides agree with TRBD1. There are 14 residues in the CDR3. V shed 4 bases and J 4 bases; nucleotides not matched to a gene: 4. Per germline, CDR1 SGHRS and CDR2 YFSETQ. The CDR3 DNA sequence: TGCGCCAGCAGCCGAGGGGACAGTAATGAAAAACTGTTTTTT. Translated, it gives CASSRGDSNEKLFF.

The V call is TRBV9, the J call TRBJ1-6, with 8 bases identical to TRBD1. The V and J ends lost 3 bases and 9 bases, in that order; junction bases with no gene match: 11. Germline assignment: CDR1 SGDLS and CDR2 YYNGEE. CDR3 length: 16 amino acids. The CDR3 spells CASSAVDRGGSSPLHF. The CDR3 coding sequence is TGTGCCAGCAGCGCGGTTGACAGGGGCGGAAGTTCACCCCTCCACTTT.